This T cell receptor (beta chain) was recovered during a study of molecular identifiers for immune sequencing clone quantification. Study background: Replicates partitioned RNA from 20,000 or 100,000 naive CD8 cells into five parts, sequencing four.

The V gene's germline CDR1 is SGHRS and CDR2 YFSETQ. J gave up 4 bases and V 4 bases, and 2 bases lay outside the gene matches. CDR3 size: 14 residues. TCRdb recomputed calls from the PCR reads with MiXCR, one row per CDR3 protein. Of fewer than 350,000 distinct CDR3 sequences listed, roughly a quarter are singletons. For naive CD8 T cells, sorting used the CD8+CD4-CCR7+CD45RA+ phenotype. Material for sequencing was naive CD8+ T cells from blood, with Jurkat cell RNA spiked in. Subset in this sample: FACS-sorted CD8+CD4-CCR7+CD45RA+ naive T cells. The chain couples TRBV5-1 to TRBJ2-1, with 10 bases aligning to TRBD2. The TCR comes from a human donor in good health. Some libraries in this study had Jurkat cell RNA spiked in. This CDR3 is CASSALAGYNEQFF. The DNA for the CDR3 is TGCGCCAGCAGCGCACTAGCGGGGTACAATGAGCAGTTCTTC.